The present TCR beta chain was sequenced within a study of T cell clones after liver transplantation. Between the trimmed V and J ends, which lost 5 bases and 4 bases, there was a span of 7 bases. Per the germline V gene, CDR1 is KGHSH and CDR2 is LQKENI. The CDR3 has 12 residues. Study-level findings and limits: The donor-reactive repertoire was only partly measurable in a couple of subjects, lacking donor cells.

Sequenced by immunoSEQ multiplex PCR; TCRdb stores in-frame clones only, minus some. The data show about 120,000 clones, 90% seen once. This clone was recorded once. Its target is unknown. The V and J genes are TRBV18 and TRBJ2-3; D gene unclear. The source is a human patient who received a liver transplant. Some T cells may be provided by the graft donor. The source material was CD4+ T cells from blood, sampled 12 months after liver transplant. DNA of the CDR3: TGTGCCAGCTCAACTTACTCAGATACGCAGTATTTT. Protein product: CASSTYSDTQYF.